This TCR beta chain was documented in a study of T-cell reconstitution after alpha-beta-depleted transplantation in children. Unique molecular identifiers were used to barcode this TCRbeta library. In TCRdb, the PCR reads were re-called with MiXCR into one record per CDR3 protein. The data hold 400,000 to 500,000 distinct CDR3 sequences, with around 9.9% observed a single time. There are 18 residues in the CDR3. V gave up 1 base and J gave up 1 base; unmatched junction bases: 5. The germline CDR1 and CDR2 sequences are MGHRA and YSYEKL. The input for sequencing was PBMCs from the stem cell graft donor, taken from the stem cell graft. This sequence originates from a human donor who donated a stem cell graft to a child with acute myeloid leukemia. The rearrangement links TRBV4-1 to TRBJ2-1; 12 bases align to TRBD2. CDR3 protein: CASSQGTSGIGSYNEQFF. The CDR3 DNA reads as TGCGCCAGCAGCCAAGGGACTAGCGGGATAGGTTCCTACAATGAGCAGTTCTTC.